Below, 28 T cell receptor beta chains from the same sample are listed, as sequenced in a study of cytomegalovirus exposure and HLA in healthy donors. This PCR relied on a set of 60 Vbeta primers and 13 Jbeta primers. The protocol was immunoSEQ multiplex PCR, while the TCRdb copy is restricted to in-frame clones and leaves out a portion. Here the sample table reports just over 50,000 clones. Sequenced sample: PBMCs. The receptors originated from a woman in her sixties in good health and CMV-seropositive.

The genes are TRBV18 and TRBJ1-2, with TRBD1 as a possible D gene (5 bases). The CDR3 extends over 15 amino acids. V lost 3 bases to trimming and J lost 0 bases, with 11 bases between them. Germline values: CDR1 KGHSH, CDR2 LQKENI. Written as DNA, the CDR3 is TGTGCCAGCTCACCGGCCGGGGGACCTAACTATGGCTACACCTTC. It is translated as CASSPAGGPNYGYTF.

This chain connects TRBV27 to TRBJ2-5, with TRBD1 matching 7 bases. J gave up 2 bases and V 4 bases, and 4 bases lay outside the gene matches. This CDR3 has 14 amino acids. Germline CDR1 reads MNHEY; CDR2 reads SMNVEV (reference sequence). CDR3 protein: CASSSGTEQETQYF. The CDR3 DNA reads as TGTGCCAGCAGTTCAGGGACAGAGCAAGAGACCCAGTACTTC.

The V call is TRBV5-1, the J call TRBJ1-5; 9 positions match TRBD1. Trimming cost V 0 bases and J 4 bases; bases outside gene matches: 2. Germline lookup yields CDR1 SGHRS and CDR2 YFSETQ. The CDR3 runs to 15 residues. CDR3 amino acids: CASSLAGTGNQPQHF. Here the CDR3 DNA reads TGCGCCAGCAGCTTGGCCGGGACAGGGAATCAGCCCCAGCATTTT.

The chain recombines TRBV6-5 with TRBJ2-2; 10 bases line up with TRBD2. Trimming at V came to 4 bases and at J to 5 bases, leaving 4 bases not matched to a gene. CDR3 length: 15 amino acids. From germline, CDR1 is MNHEY and CDR2 SVGAGI. CDR3 in amino acids: CASSWTSGFTGELFF. CDR3 sequence (DNA): TGTGCCAGCAGTTGGACTAGCGGTTTTACCGGGGAGCTGTTTTTT.

This chain links TRBV28 with TRBJ2-2; 9 nucleotides match TRBD1. CDR1 MDHEN and CDR2 SYDVKM come from the germline V gene. V gave up 3 bases and J gave up 6 bases; unmatched junction bases: 5. This CDR3 is 15 amino acids long. The CDR3 nucleotides are TGTGCCAGCAGTTTTGGGGACAGGGTTCCCGGGGAGCTGTTTTTT. The encoded protein is CASSFGDRVPGELFF.

The gene calls are TRBV6-5 and TRBJ2-7; the match to TRBD1 covers 10 bases. The CDR3 has 15 amino acids. V lost 2 bases, J lost 4 bases, and 5 bases stayed unmatched. CDR1 and CDR2 from the germline V gene are MNHEY and SVGAGI. CDR3 bases: TGTGCCAGCAGTTACCGGGACAGGGGAGGGTACGAGCAGTACTTC. Its translation is CASSYRDRGGYEQYF.

To note about this clone: One junction end does not reproduce the germline sequence, and a read error may be involved. The chain recombines TRBV9 with TRBJ2-3, with no clear D. The germline CDR1 and CDR2 sequences are SGDLS and YYNGEE. There are 14 residues in the CDR3. CDR3 in amino acids: CASSVYSTTDKQYF. CDR3 DNA: TGTGCCAGCAGCGTCTACTCAACCACAGATAAGCAGTATTTT. The variable domain in full, with the rest retrieved from reference TRBV9 and TRBJ2-3, is DSGVTQTPKHLITATGQRVTLRCSPRSGDLSVYWYQQSLDQGLQFLIQYYNGEERAKGNILERFSAQQFPDLHSELNLSSLELGDSALYFCASSVYSTTDKQYFGPGTRLTVL.

The chain recombines TRBV5-4 with TRBJ2-7; 9 bases are shared with TRBD1. The CDR3 runs 15 residues. V dropped 0 bases and J dropped 4; count of bases not matched to a gene: 5. Germline CDR1 reads SGHNT; CDR2 reads YYREEE (reference sequence). The CDR3: CASSLGGGQGYEQYF. DNA of the CDR3: TGTGCCAGCAGCTTGGGGGGTGGACAGGGGTACGAGCAGTACTTC. Full variable domain (missing parts from reference TRBV5-4 and TRBJ2-7): ETGVTQSPTHLIKTRGQQVTLRCSSQSGHNTVSWYQQALGQGPQFIFQYYREEENGRGNFPPRFSGLQFPNYSSELNVNALELDDSALYLCASSLGGGQGYEQYFGPGTRLTVT.

The chain recombines TRBV4-2 with TRBJ1-6, with D unclear. V lost 0 bases to trimming and J lost 0 bases, with 6 bases between them. Germline-derived CDR1 and CDR2 are LGHNA and YNFKEQ. The CDR3 length is 16 residues. CDR3 residues: CASSQEGSSYNSPLHF. The CDR3 nucleotides are TGTGCCAGCAGCCAAGAAGGGAGCTCCTATAATTCACCCCTCCACTTT.

This chain joins TRBV6-5 and TRBJ2-5, with TRBD2 matching over 13 bases. The CDR3 extends over 15 amino acids. Per the germline V gene, CDR1 is MNHEY and CDR2 is SVGAGI. The trim removed 2 bases at V and 4 bases at J, leaving 1 base unmatched. The CDR3 region is CASSYTSGGAETQYF. The CDR3 DNA reads TGTGCCAGCAGTTACACTAGCGGGGGGGCAGAGACCCAGTACTTC.

V and J are TRBV4-3 and TRBJ2-5; 9 positions agree with TRBD1. The CDR3 is made up of 15 amino acids. Germline CDR1 LGHNA, CDR2 YSLEER. J was trimmed by 3 bases and V by 3 bases; bases with no gene match: 5. The chain's CDR3 is CASSQNRGLEETQYF. The CDR3 bases are TGCGCCAGCAGCCAGAACAGGGGGCTCGAAGAGACCCAGTACTTC.

This chain links TRBV7-9 with TRBJ1-6, with D unresolved. Germline V gene data show CDR1 as SEHNR and CDR2 as FQNEAQ (reference sequence). Trimming removed 5 bases at V and 5 bases at J, with 10 bases between. This CDR3 is built from 14 residues. CDR3 sequence: CASSRPRDNSPLHF. DNA of the CDR3: TGTGCCAGCAGCCGTCCGAGGGATAATTCACCCCTCCACTTT. The whole variable domain, filled in from reference TRBV7-9 and TRBJ1-6, reads DTGVSQNPRHKITKRGQNVTFRCDPISEHNRLYWYRQTLGQGPEFLTYFQNEAQLEKSRLLSDRFSAERPKGSFSTLEIQRTEQGDSAMYLCASSRPRDNSPLHFGNGTRLTVT.

CDR3 in DNA: TGTGCCAGCTCGCCCGGACAGGTGTGGAACACCATATATTTT. Its protein is CASSPGQVWNTIYF. The chain links TRBV18 to TRBJ1-3, with 7 bases that match TRBD1. The V segment lost 6 bases and the J segment 7 bases; nucleotides outside the gene matches: 9. Looked up from germline, CDR1 is KGHSH and CDR2 is LQKENI. CDR3 length: 14 residues.

This chain links TRBV6-5 with TRBJ1-5; TRBD1 agrees at 8 bases. The ends lost 4 bases at V and 2 bases at J; junction bases unmatched: 4. This CDR3 has 15 amino acids. Germline CDR1 MNHEY, CDR2 SVGAGI. CDR3 DNA: TGTGCCAGCAGTTCAACAGGGGGTCGCAATCAGCCCCAGCATTTT. Its translation is CASSSTGGRNQPQHF.

The CDR3 protein is CASRGQTNEKLFF. Written as DNA, the CDR3 is TGTGCCAGCAGGGGACAGACTAATGAAAAACTGTTTTTT. The chain uses TRBV5-4 and TRBJ1-4; 7 bases align to TRBD1. With 5 bases clipped from V and 2 bases from J, the junction kept 0 bases outside the gene matches. Germline CDR1 and CDR2: SGHNT and YYREEE (reference sequence). CDR3 length: 13 amino acids.

The V and J genes are TRBV18 and TRBJ1-6, with 7 nucleotides matching TRBD1. Germline CDR1 KGHSH, CDR2 LQKENI. CDR3 length: 15 amino acids. Trimming took 4 bases from V and 9 from J; bases not matched to a gene: 9. CDR3 loop: CASSLGQVTGSPLHF. CDR3 in DNA: TGTGCCAGCTCACTAGGACAGGTGACCGGTTCACCCCTCCACTTT.

The chain has TRBV7-9 and TRBJ1-2; TRBD1 agrees at 10 bases. CDR3 length: 16 residues. V lost 1 base to trimming and J lost 7 bases; unmatched junction nucleotides: 9. Per germline, CDR1 SEHNR and CDR2 FQNEAQ (reference sequence). CDR3 nucleotide sequence: TGTGCCAGCAGCTTAGGGTCCGGGACAGGGGCGCGTGGCTACACCTTC. This translates into CASSLGSGTGARGYTF.

The chain is built from TRBV18 and TRBJ2-5; TRBD1 is a possible D gene (6 bases). Germline CDR1 and CDR2: KGHSH and LQKENI. This CDR3 is 14 amino acids long. Between the trimmed V and J ends, which lost 5 bases and 3 bases, there was a span of 13 bases. CDR3 bases: TGTGCCAGCTCATTGGGGAGACAGGAAGAGACCCAGTACTTC. Translating gives CASSLGRQEETQYF. Supplemented by reference TRBV18 and TRBJ2-5, the full variable domain reads NAGVMQNPRHLVRRRGQEARLRCSPMKGHSHVYWYRQLPEEGLKFMVYLQKENIIDESGMPKERFSAEFPKEGPSILRIQQVVRGDSAAYFCASSLGRQEETQYFGPGTRLLVL.

The chain recombines TRBV7-9 with TRBJ2-3; TRBD2 is a possible D gene (5 bases). The ends were cut back, 5 bases at V and 3 bases at J, with 12 bases in the middle. CDR1 is SEHNR and CDR2 is FQNEAQ in the germline V gene (reference sequence). The CDR3 has 14 amino acids. The CDR3 sequence is CASSPRGSTDTQYF. CDR3 in DNA: TGTGCCAGCAGCCCCAGAGGGAGTACAGATACGCAGTATTTT.

CDR3 DNA: TGCGCCAGCAGCTTGCAGGGGGCCAGTAATCAGCCCCAGCATTTT. Translated, it gives CASSLQGASNQPQHF. V usage is TRBV5-1 and J usage is TRBJ1-5; 8 nucleotides line up with TRBD1. V was clipped by 1 base and J by 4 bases; unmatched bases: 4. This CDR3 spans 15 amino acids. In germline, CDR1 is SGHRS, CDR2 YFSETQ.

The chain couples TRBV11-3 to TRBJ1-6; maybe TRBD1 (5 bases). Germline V gene sequence: CDR1 SGHNT, CDR2 YENEEA. This CDR3 contains 14 residues. Between the trimmed V and J ends, which lost 5 bases and 9 bases, there was a span of 14 bases. CDR3 region: CASSPARGSSPLHF. The CDR3, as DNA: TGTGCCAGCAGCCCGGCAAGGGGTAGTTCACCCCTCCACTTT. Together with reference TRBV11-3 and TRBJ1-6, the CDR3 gives the full variable domain: EAGVVQSPRYKIIEKKQPVAFWCNPISGHNTLYWYLQNLGQGPELLIRYENEEAVDDSQLPKDRFSAERLKGVDSTLKIQPAELGDSAVYLCASSPARGSSPLHFGNGTRLTVT.

This sequence joins TRBV13 and TRBJ2-5; D is unresolved. Per germline, CDR1 PRHDT and CDR2 FYEKMQ (reference sequence). V gave up 9 bases and J gave up 3 bases, with 8 bases separating them. This CDR3 region has 11 residues. CDR3 nucleotides: TGTGCCAGAAGTCAGAAAGAGACCCAGTACTTC. Its translation: CARSQKETQYF.

The J gene is TRBJ1-1, the V gene TRBV5-6, with D possibly TRBD1 on 6 matching bases. Deletions cut 4 bases from V and 1 base from J, with 11 bases between. The CDR3 is 14 residues long. In germline, CDR1 is SGHDT, CDR2 YYEEEE. CDR3 residues: CASSPPTGNTEAFF. The DNA of the CDR3 is TGTGCCAGCAGCCCTCCGACAGGGAACACTGAAGCTTTCTTT.

This rearrangement joins TRBV18 to TRBJ1-4, with TRBD1 matching 7 bases. V lost 4 bases and J lost 0; bases outside the gene matches: 14. In germline, CDR1 is KGHSH, CDR2 LQKENI. The length of the CDR3 is 19 residues. The CDR3 nucleotides are TGTGCCAGCTCACGAGCCCGGGACAGAACGGAAGCAACTAATGAAAAACTGTTTTTT. It yields the protein CASSRARDRTEATNEKLFF.

The genes are TRBV2 and TRBJ1-1; D may be TRBD1 (5 bases). Deletions cut 1 base from V and 1 base from J, with 19 bases between. The germline gives CDR1 SNHLY, CDR2 FYNNEI. This CDR3 is built from 18 residues. CDR3 amino acids: CASSEGPISQESNTEAFF. The CDR3 DNA sequence: TGTGCCAGCAGTGAAGGACCAATATCACAGGAGTCGAACACTGAAGCTTTCTTT.

The rearrangement joins TRBV6-5 to TRBJ2-7; D might be TRBD1 (7 bases). Per the germline V gene, CDR1 is MNHEY and CDR2 is SVGAGI. The CDR3 loop spans 15 amino acids. V lost 7 bases to trimming and J lost 4 bases, with 20 bases between them. CDR3 bases: TGTGCCAGCACCTCGGGGGCGACAGGGATGTACGAGCAGTACTTC. Residues: CASTSGATGMYEQYF.

The chain combines TRBV11-2 with TRBJ2-5; no firm D call. The J call may be faulty, since TRBJ2-7 better matches the DNA end. The CDR3 loop spans 16 amino acids. The germline gives CDR1 SGHAT, CDR2 FQNNGV. This CDR3 is CASSLENTRGPYEQYF. CDR3 DNA sequence: TGTGCCAGCAGCTTAGAAAACACCCGCGGTCCGTACGAGCAGTACTTC.

The chain couples TRBV5-6 to TRBJ1-4; tentative D call: TRBD1 (5 bases). CDR3 length equals 14 residues. Germline V gene sequence: CDR1 SGHDT, CDR2 YYEEEE. Trimming stripped 3 bases from V and 7 bases from J, with 13 bases between. The CDR3 sequence: CASSSRRGGEKLFF. In DNA, the CDR3 is TGTGCCAGCAGCTCAAGAAGGGGAGGTGAAAAACTGTTTTTT. Complete variable domain (other parts from reference TRBV5-6 and TRBJ1-4): DAGVTQSPTHLIKTRGQQVTLRCSPKSGHDTVSWYQQALGQGPQFIFQYYEEEERQRGNFPDRFSGHQFPNYSSELNVNALLLGDSALYLCASSSRRGGEKLFFGSGTQLSVL.